This T cell receptor (beta chain) came from a study of PD-1 blockade in classical Hodgkin lymphoma. Findings and limits, study-wide: As was reported, newly diagnosed patients showed lower baseline TCR diversity than healthy donors did. What caused the repertoire differences, perhaps disease activity or prior therapy, remains undefined.

The time point denotes: newly diagnosed, previously untreated cHL patient sample. As a comparison, the study used PBMCs from newly diagnosed, untreated classical Hodgkin lymphoma. The CDR3 has 17 amino acids. V was cut by 1 base and J by 0 bases, with 17 bases left in between. CDR1 SGHRS and CDR2 YFSETQ come from the germline V gene. Sequencing used immunoSEQ multiplex PCR; TCRdb keeps in-frame clones, though not all of them. The table includes around 27,000 clones, roughly 92% detected once. Remarks on this clone: Antigen specificity is unknown.

This sequence joins TRBV5-1 and TRBJ2-7; D may correspond to TRBD1 or TRBD2 (5 bases each). The sequenced sample consisted of peripheral blood mononuclear cells (PBMCs). The sequence came from a human donor with classical Hodgkin lymphoma. For the CDR3, the DNA is TGCGCCAGCAGCTTGTCTACCCTTCGGGGCCCCTCCTACGAGCAGTACTTC. It is translated as CASSLSTLRGPSYEQYF.